Sequencing of this TCR beta chain was carried out in a study of molecular identifiers for immune sequencing clone quantification (dated by TCRdb to 2017 to 2018). As for the study more broadly: In a replicate experiment, RNA from roughly 20,000 or 100,000 naive CD8 T cells was split into five aliquots, four of which were sequenced. CD8 T cells were used in a methods study to benchmark molecular-identifier clustering-based TCR repertoire sequencing (MIDCIRS) and TCR RNA copy counting. The paper's findings and limits, for the study overall: In CMV-specific effector cells, clones with more than 20 RNA copies contained over 97% of molecules, whereas in naive cells such clones contained under 1% of molecules. Spiked-in Jurkat TCR RNA (10 copies' worth), which is not part of the donor repertoire, was contained in the naive libraries. Identical TCR molecules sharing a barcode could cause highly expanded clone sizes to be underestimated. Modeling indicated about 3 TCR RNA copies recovered per cell, compared with roughly 10 by digital PCR, which implies a capture efficiency of approximately 29%. When barcode sub-clustering was omitted, TCR diversity was inflated by chimeric consensus sequences, with chimeras reaching as high as 47%. A single cell's worth of spiked-in Jurkat TCR RNA was reported detectable even among around 1 million naive CD8 T cells.

Libraries of naive CD8 T cells were built from about 19,000 to 1,100,000 sorted cells, with 10%, 30% or 50% of the purified RNA used. On a BD FACSAria II, naive CD8 T cells were FACS-sorted as CD8+CD4-CCR7+CD45RA+ and collected into RLT Plus buffer. Roughly ten TCR copies' worth of Jurkat RNA were spiked into 20,000-1,000,000 naive CD8 T cell samples to test detection sensitivity. CD8 T cells were enriched using RosetteSep CD8+ T Cell Enrichment Cocktail and Ficoll-Paque, and the enriched cells then underwent ACK red cell lysis. Libraries were built with PCR. TCRdb shows the sequencer as Illumina HiSeq 4000. Bulk TCR libraries were generated as previously described, with the TCR primers listed in Table S5 used. Total RNA was purified with the Qiagen AllPrep DNA/RNA kit. Before analysis, reads from multiple sequencing runs of one library were combined. Concerning the study's data processing: Reads were retained only if an exact TCR constant sequence was present, and the retained reads were trimmed to 150 nt and grouped according to their 12-nt molecular barcodes. Within each barcode group, reads were sub-clustered at a 15% Levenshtein threshold, and quality-weighted consensus sequences were built per RNA molecule. Non-functional sequences were discarded, and so were lower-count sequences lying one edit away from another sequence. Based on a fit of two negative binomial distributions, barcode sub-clusters having less than 20% of the maximum read count were discarded. TCRdb's own reprocessing of the public reads used fastp at Q25 and MiXCR and kept productive beta chains. Each CDR3 protein gets just one entry, which takes the most common genes and DNA from the rows behind it. The V and J calls come from TCRdb's annotation, not from the publication. This sample has 30,000 to 40,000 distinct CDR3 sequences in its table, and approximately 19% of those were observed once. The leading ten clones occupy under 1.3% of the sample.

In regard to this clonotype: The specificity of this receptor is unknown. A much larger clone differs by one base, so this may be a read error. Since the CDR3 does not end with the conserved phenylalanine or tryptophan, this likely comes from a read error. The DNA is left out, because the CDR3 cannot be placed on it with certainty; the CDR3 is given as TCRdb lists it.

Via the germline V gene, CDR1 is SGHTA and CDR2 FQGTGA. A total of 13 residues make up the CDR3, ends included. The rearrangement combines TRBV7-3 with TRBJ2-4. The source is a human donor in good health. Some libraries in this study had Jurkat cell RNA spiked in. Sequencing input: naive CD8+ T cells from blood, with Jurkat cell RNA spiked in. Reading the label with the study, this specimen's cell subset or site is: FACS-sorted CD8+CD4-CCR7+CD45RA+ naive T cells. The CDR3 region: CASSLTGDQVRYS.